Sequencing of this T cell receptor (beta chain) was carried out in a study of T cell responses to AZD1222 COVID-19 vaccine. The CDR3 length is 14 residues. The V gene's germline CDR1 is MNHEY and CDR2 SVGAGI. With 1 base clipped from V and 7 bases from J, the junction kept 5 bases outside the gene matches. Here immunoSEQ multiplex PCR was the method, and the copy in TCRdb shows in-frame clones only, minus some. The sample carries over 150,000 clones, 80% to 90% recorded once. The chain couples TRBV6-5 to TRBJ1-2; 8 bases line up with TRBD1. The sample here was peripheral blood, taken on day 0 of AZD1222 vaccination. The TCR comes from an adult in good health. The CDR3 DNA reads TGTGCCAGCAGTTACTACCGGGACAGGCTTGGCTACACCTTC. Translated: CASSYYRDRLGYTF.